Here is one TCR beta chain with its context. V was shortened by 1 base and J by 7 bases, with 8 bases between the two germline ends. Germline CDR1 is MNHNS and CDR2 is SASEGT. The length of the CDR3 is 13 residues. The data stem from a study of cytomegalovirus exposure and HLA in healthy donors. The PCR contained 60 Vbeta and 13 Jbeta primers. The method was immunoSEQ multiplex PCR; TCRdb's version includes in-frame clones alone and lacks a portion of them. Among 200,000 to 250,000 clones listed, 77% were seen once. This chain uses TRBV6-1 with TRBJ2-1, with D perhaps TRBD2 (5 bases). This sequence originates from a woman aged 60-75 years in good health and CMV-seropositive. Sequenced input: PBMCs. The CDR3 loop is CASSEDRRNEQFF. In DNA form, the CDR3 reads TGTGCCAGCAGTGAAGATAGGAGGAATGAGCAGTTCTTC.